This is a list of T cell receptor beta chains from one sample in a study of blood T cell repertoires in COVID-19. The table came from immunoSEQ multiplex PCR; TCRdb's copy has only in-frame clones and leaves some out. There are 310,000 or so clones in the sample; approximately 90% occur only once, and about 5.7% lies in the top ten. The sequencing input was PBMCs or T cells enriched from blood (not recorded which). These receptors all come from a woman in her forties who had recovered from COVID-19. Each CDR3 is given with its conserved first and last residue. D genes are given only for firm matches. Clone size is given for some rows only: seen once, a few or many times, or a class if the clone is expanded.

j_call clone_size d_call v_call cdr3_aa cdr3_nt
TRBJ1-1 once . TRBV2 CASSVLGGSTEAFF TGTGCCAGCTCCGTTCTTGGCGGTAGCACTGAAGCTTTCTTT
TRBJ2-5 . . TRBV18 CASSSLQGQPGETQYF TGTGCCAGCTCATCCCTGCAGGGTCAACCAGGGGAGACCCAGTACTTC
TRBJ2-1 . TRBD2 TRBV7-2 CASSLGGLAGGLGEQFF TGTGCCAGCAGCTTAGGGGGACTAGCGGGAGGGCTAGGGGAGCAGTTCTTC
TRBJ2-1 . TRBD1 TRBV7-8 CASSRRTGGDNEQFF TGTGCCAGCAGCCGGAGGACAGGGGGGGACAATGAGCAGTTCTTC
TRBJ2-3 . TRBD2 TRBV15 CATSRGLAGGRDTQYF TGTGCCACCAGCAGAGGACTAGCGGGAGGAAGAGATACGCAGTATTTT
TRBJ1-5 . . TRBV4-1 CASSQDSRGNQPQHF TGCGCCAGCAGCCAAGATAGTCGGGGCAATCAGCCCCAGCATTTT
TRBJ2-7 once . TRBV7-3 CASSSPGTHLSYEQYF TGTGCCAGCAGCTCACCTGGGACTCACCTCTCCTACGAGCAGTACTTC
TRBJ2-7 . TRBD2 TRBV5-1 CASSLLAGSSYEQYF TGCGCCAGCAGCTTACTAGCGGGGAGCTCCTACGAGCAGTACTTC
TRBJ1-5 . . TRBV6-2/TRBV6-3 CASSYLNQPQHF TGTGCCAGCAGTTACCTTAATCAGCCCCAGCATTTT
TRBJ2-2 . TRBD1 TRBV19 CASSPRQGGTGELFF TGTGCCAGTAGTCCGAGACAGGGGGGCACCGGGGAGCTGTTTTTT
TRBJ2-3 . TRBD2 TRBV7-9 CASSLAGTSLYF TGTGCCAGCAGCTTAGCGGGGACTAGTTTGTATTTT